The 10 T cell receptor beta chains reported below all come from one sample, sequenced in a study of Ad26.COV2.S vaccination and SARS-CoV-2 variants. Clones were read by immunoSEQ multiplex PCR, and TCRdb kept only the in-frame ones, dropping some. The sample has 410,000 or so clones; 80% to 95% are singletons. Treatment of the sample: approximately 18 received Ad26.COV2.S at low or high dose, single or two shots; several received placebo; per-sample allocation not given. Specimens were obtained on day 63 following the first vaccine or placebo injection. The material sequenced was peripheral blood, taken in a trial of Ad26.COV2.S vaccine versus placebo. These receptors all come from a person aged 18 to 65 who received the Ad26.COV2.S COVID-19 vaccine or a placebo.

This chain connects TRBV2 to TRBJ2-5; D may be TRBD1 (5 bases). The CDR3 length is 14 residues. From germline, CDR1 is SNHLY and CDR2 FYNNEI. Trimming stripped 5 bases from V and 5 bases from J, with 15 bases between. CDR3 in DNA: TGTGCCAGCAGTCTAGGGGCTCCCAGGGAGACCCAGTACTTC. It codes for CASSLGAPRETQYF.

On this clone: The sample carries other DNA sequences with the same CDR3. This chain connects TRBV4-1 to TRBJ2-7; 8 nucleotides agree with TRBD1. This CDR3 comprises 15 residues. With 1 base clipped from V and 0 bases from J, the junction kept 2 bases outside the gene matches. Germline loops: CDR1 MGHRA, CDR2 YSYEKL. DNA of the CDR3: TGCGCCAGCAGCCAAGGACAGGGGCCCTCCTACGAGCAGTACTTC. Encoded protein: CASSQGQGPSYEQYF.

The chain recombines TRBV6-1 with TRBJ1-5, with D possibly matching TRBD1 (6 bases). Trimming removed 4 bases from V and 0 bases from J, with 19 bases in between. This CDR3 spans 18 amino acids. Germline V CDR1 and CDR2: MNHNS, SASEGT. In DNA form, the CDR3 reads TGTGCCAGCAGTGTCTATGACAGGAAACGATATAGCAATCAGCCCCAGCATTTT. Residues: CASSVYDRKRYSNQPQHF.

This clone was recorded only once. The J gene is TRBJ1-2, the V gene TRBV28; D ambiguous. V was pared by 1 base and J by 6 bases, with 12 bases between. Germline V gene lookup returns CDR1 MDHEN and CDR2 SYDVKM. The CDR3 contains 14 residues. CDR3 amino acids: CASSLSGSGNGYTF. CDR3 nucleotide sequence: TGTGCCAGCAGTTTATCGGGGTCGGGGAATGGCTACACCTTC.

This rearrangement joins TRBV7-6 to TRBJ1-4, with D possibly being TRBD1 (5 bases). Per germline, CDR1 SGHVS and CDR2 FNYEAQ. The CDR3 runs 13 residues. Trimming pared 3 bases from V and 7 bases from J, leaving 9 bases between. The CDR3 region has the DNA TGTGCCAGCAGCTTCTCCGGGGGTGAAAAACTGTTTTTT. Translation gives CASSFSGGEKLFF.

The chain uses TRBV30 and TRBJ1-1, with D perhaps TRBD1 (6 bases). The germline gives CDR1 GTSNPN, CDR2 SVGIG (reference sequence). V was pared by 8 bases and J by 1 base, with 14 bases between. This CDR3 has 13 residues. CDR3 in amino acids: CASDRMGNTEAFF. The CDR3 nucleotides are TGTGCCAGTGACAGGATGGGGAACACTGAAGCTTTCTTT.

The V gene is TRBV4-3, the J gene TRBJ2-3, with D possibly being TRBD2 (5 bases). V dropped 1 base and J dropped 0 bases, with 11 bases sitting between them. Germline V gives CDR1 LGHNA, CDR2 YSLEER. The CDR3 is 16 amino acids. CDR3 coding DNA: TGCGCCAGCAGCCAAGCCCCGGGGTCTAGCACAGATACGCAGTATTTT. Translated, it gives CASSQAPGSSTDTQYF.

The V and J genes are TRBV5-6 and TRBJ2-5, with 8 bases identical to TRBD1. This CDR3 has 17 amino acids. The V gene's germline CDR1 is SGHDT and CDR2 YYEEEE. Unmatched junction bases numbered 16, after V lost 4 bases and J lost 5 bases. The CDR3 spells CASSQGQGIDNGETQYF. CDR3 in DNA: TGTGCCAGCAGCCAAGGACAGGGAATAGACAATGGGGAGACCCAGTACTTC. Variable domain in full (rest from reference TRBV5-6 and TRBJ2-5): DAGVTQSPTHLIKTRGQQVTLRCSPKSGHDTVSWYQQALGQGPQFIFQYYEEEERQRGNFPDRFSGHQFPNYSSELNVNALLLGDSALYLCASSQGQGIDNGETQYFGPGTRLLVL.

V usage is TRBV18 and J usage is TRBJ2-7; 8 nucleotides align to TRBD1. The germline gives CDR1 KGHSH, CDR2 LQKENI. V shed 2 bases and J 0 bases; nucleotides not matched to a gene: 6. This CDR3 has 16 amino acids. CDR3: CASSPALGQASYEQYF. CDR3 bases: TGTGCCAGCTCACCAGCCCTGGGACAGGCCTCCTACGAGCAGTACTTC.

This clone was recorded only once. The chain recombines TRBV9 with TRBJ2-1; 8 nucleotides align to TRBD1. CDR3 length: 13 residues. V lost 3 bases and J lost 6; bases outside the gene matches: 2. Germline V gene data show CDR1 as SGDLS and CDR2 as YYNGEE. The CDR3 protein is CASSATGANEQFF. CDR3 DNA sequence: TGTGCCAGCAGCGCGACAGGGGCCAATGAGCAGTTCTTC.